This entry describes one T cell receptor beta chain. The record originates from a study of T cells after yellow fever vaccination. Turning to the study itself: Fractions containing few cells were prepared with SMART-Seq v4 Ultra Low Input. Notes on the study in general: The CD4 and CD8 compartments had a small share of their clonotypes in common.

TCRdb passed the 5' RACE reads through MiXCR, listing each CDR3 protein once. The data show about 85,000 distinct CDR3 sequences, less than 15% seen once. Trimming removed 5 bases from V and 0 bases from J, with 16 bases in between. The germline gives CDR1 MGHRA, CDR2 YSYEKL. The length of the CDR3 is 16 residues. The rearrangement joins TRBV4-1 to TRBJ2-5; tentative D call: TRBD2 (6 bases). The sample in question was CD8+ T cells not binding an NS4B(214-222) dextramer, sorted from PBMCs, obtained roughly 23 days after the first yellow fever vaccination. This clonotype was obtained from a man younger than 35 who received the YFV17D yellow fever vaccine. CDR3 bases: TGCGCCAGCAGCGCCCTGGCGGGAACGTACCAAGAGACCCAGTACTTC. Its protein product is CASSALAGTYQETQYF.